This T cell receptor beta chain is drawn from a study of control samples from healthy donors and cancer patients. Assay: immunoSEQ multiplex PCR; the TCRdb copy retains only in-frame clones and omits some. The repertoire holds 85,000 to 100,000 clones, with approximately 93% as singletons. Looked up from germline, CDR1 is LNHDA and CDR2 is SQIVND (reference sequence). Trimming stripped 5 bases from V and 0 bases from J, with 22 bases between. This CDR3 spans 18 amino acids. The source is a man aged 18 to 30 in good health. The chain links TRBV19 to TRBJ1-1, with D maybe TRBD1 (5 bases). Sequencing was carried out using blood. The CDR3 nucleotides are TGTGCCAGTAGTTTGAGGACATTCCCTGGGGTTGTGAACACTGAAGCTTTCTTT. Translation: CASSLRTFPGVVNTEAFF.